This T cell receptor (beta chain) came from a study of cytomegalovirus exposure and HLA in healthy donors. General study findings and limits: The listing of 150 to 200 TCR beta chains classed them as cytomegalovirus-associated. Later analysis associated a missense DCLRE1C variant with TCR beta V- and J-gene trimming. The majority of TCR sequences were rare, yet some public TCRs appeared in many donors.

This clone was detected only a few times. Its matching antigen is unknown. Germline V lookup: CDR1 SGHTS, CDR2 YDEGEE. V lost 4 bases to trimming and J lost 2 bases; unmatched junction nucleotides: 7. The CDR3 has 15 amino acids. 13 Jbeta primers and 60 Vbeta primers were used for the PCR. The protocol was immunoSEQ multiplex PCR, while the TCRdb copy is restricted to in-frame clones and leaves out a portion. This repertoire shows 150,000 or so clones, about four fifths found once; its top ten account for roughly 4.3%. This clonotype was obtained from a man over 45 in good health and CMV-seropositive. Material for sequencing was PBMCs. V usage is TRBV5-8 and J usage is TRBJ2-3; 7 bases match TRBD2. The CDR3 here is CASSSSSGVTDTQYF. The CDR3 DNA follows: TGTGCCAGCAGCAGTTCCAGCGGGGTCACAGATACGCAGTATTTT.